Below, one TCR beta chain is given with its context. The sample comes from a study of blood T cell repertoires in COVID-19. Study-wide context: Spain, Italy and the United States supplied samples that represented acute and convalescent COVID-19.

The germline V gene has CDR1 SGHRS and CDR2 YFSETQ. V shed 0 bases and J shed 3 bases, with 9 bases lying between them. This CDR3 spans 14 amino acids. Sequencing was performed with immunoSEQ multiplex PCR; in TCRdb, only in-frame clones are kept and a portion is missing. Of some 220,000 clones in the sample, roughly 75% were seen once. Sequencing was done on a sample of peripheral blood. This chain uses TRBV5-1 with TRBJ1-2; D may be TRBD1 (5 bases). The source is a woman aged 65 to 85 with acute or convalescent COVID-19. The CDR3 nucleotides are TGCGCCAGCAGCTTGGGAGGGGAGGACTATGGCTACACCTTC. It specifies CASSLGGEDYGYTF.